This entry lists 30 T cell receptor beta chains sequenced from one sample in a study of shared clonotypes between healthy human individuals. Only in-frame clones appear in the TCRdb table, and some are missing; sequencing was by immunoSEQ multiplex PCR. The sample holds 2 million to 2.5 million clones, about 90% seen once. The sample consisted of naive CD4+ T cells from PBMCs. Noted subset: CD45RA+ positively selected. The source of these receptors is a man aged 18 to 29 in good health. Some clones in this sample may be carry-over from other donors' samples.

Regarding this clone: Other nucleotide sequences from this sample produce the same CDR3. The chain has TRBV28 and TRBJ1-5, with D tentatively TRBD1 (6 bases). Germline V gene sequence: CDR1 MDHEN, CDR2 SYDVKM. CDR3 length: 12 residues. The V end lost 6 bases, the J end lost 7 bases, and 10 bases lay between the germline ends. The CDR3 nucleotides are TGTGCCAGCAGGTCGGGGGCACAGCCCCAGCATTTT. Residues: CASRSGAQPQHF.

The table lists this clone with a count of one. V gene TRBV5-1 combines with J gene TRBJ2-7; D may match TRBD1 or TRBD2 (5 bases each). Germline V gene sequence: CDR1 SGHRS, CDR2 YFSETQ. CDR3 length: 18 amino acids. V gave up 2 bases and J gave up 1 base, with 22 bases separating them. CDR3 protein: CASSLGVSSTRRSYEQYF. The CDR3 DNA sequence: TGCGCCAGCAGCTTAGGGGTTTCTAGCACTCGTAGGTCCTACGAGCAGTACTTC. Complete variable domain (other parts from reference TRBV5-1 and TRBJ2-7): KAGVTQTPRYLIKTRGQQVTLSCSPISGHRSVSWYQQTPGQGLQFLFEYFSETQRNKGNFPGRFSGRQFSNSRSEMNVSTLELGDSALYLCASSLGVSSTRRSYEQYFGPGTRLTVT.

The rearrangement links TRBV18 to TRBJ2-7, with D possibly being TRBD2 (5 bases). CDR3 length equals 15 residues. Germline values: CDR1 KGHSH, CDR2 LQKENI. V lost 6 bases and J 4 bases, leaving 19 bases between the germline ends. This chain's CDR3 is CASSSRIVGIYEQYF. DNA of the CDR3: TGTGCCAGCTCTTCAAGGATAGTCGGGATTTACGAGCAGTACTTC.

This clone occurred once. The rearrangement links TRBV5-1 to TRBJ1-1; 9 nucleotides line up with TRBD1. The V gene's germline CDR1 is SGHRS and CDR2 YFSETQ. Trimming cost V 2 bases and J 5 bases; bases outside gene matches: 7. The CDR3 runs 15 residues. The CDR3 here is CASSFITGGGTEAFF. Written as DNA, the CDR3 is TGCGCCAGCAGCTTTATTACAGGGGGCGGGACTGAAGCTTTCTTT.

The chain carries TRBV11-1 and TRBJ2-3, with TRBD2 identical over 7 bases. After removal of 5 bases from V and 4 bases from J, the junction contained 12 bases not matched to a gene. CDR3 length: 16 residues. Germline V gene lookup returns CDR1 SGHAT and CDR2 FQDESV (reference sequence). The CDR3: CASSPFGAGDADTQYF. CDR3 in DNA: TGTGCCAGCAGCCCCTTCGGCGCGGGAGATGCAGATACGCAGTATTTT.

CDR3 protein: CASSFRELGTHSEQFF. In DNA, the CDR3 is TGTGCCAGCAGTTTTCGGGAGTTGGGGACGCATAGTGAGCAGTTCTTC. The rearrangement uses TRBV27 and TRBJ2-1; D might be TRBD2 (6 bases). V was pared by 3 bases and J by 9 bases, with 21 bases between. There are 16 residues in the CDR3. CDR1 and CDR2 (germline): MNHEY, SMNVEV (reference sequence).

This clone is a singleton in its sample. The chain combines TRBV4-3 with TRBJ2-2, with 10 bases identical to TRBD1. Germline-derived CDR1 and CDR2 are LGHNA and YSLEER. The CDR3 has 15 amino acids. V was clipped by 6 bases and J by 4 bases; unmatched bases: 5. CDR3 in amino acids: CASRGQGIGTGELFF. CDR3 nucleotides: TGCGCCAGCAGGGGACAGGGGATTGGCACCGGGGAGCTGTTTTTT.

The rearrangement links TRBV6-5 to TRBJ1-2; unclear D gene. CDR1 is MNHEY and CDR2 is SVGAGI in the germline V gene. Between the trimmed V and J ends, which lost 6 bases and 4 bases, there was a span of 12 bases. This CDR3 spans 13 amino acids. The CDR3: CASSSGPSYGYTF. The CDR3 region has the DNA TGTGCCAGCAGCTCTGGACCGAGCTATGGCTACACCTTC.

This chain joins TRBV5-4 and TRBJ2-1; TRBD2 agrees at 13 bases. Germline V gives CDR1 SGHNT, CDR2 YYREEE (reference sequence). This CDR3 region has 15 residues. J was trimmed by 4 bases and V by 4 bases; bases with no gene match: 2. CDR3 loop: CASSAGLAGYNEQFF. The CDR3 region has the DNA TGTGCCAGCAGCGCGGGACTAGCGGGATACAATGAGCAGTTCTTC. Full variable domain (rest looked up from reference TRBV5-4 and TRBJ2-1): ETGVTQSPTHLIKTRGQQVTLRCSSQSGHNTVSWYQQALGQGPQFIFQYYREEENGRGNFPPRFSGLQFPNYSSELNVNALELDDSALYLCASSAGLAGYNEQFFGPGTRLTVL.

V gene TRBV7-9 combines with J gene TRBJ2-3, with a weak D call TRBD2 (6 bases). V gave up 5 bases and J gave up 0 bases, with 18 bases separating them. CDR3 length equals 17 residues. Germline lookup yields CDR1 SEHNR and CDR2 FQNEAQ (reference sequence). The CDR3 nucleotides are TGTGCCAGCAGCACCAGACTAGGAAGGTGGAGCACAGATACGCAGTATTTT. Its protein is CASSTRLGRWSTDTQYF.

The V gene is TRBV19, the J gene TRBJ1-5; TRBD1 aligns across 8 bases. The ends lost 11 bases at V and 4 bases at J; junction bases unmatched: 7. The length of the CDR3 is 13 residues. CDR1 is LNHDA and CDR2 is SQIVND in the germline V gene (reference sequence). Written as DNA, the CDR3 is TGTGCCGCTTCAGGGGACAGGAATCAGCCCCAGCATTTT. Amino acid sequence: CAASGDRNQPQHF.

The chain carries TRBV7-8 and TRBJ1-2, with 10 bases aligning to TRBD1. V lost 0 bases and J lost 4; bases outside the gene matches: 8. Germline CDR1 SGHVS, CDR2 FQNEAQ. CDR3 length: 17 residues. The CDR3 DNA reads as TGTGCCAGCAGCTTAGCGCTCCGGGACAGGGGTTTCTATGGCTACACCTTC. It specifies CASSLALRDRGFYGYTF.

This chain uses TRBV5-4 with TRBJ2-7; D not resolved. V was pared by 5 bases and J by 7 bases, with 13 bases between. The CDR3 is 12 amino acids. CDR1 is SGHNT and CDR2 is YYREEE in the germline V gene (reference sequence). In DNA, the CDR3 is TGTGCCAGCAGTTCTACTGAGCTTGAGCAGTACTTC. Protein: CASSSTELEQYF.

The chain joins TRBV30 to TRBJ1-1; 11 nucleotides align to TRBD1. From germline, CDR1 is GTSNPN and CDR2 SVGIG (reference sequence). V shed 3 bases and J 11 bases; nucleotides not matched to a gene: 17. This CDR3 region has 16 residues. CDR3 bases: TGTGCCTGGAGCGAAAATAAACCGGGACAGGGGGTGATGGCTTTCTTT. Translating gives CAWSENKPGQGVMAFF.

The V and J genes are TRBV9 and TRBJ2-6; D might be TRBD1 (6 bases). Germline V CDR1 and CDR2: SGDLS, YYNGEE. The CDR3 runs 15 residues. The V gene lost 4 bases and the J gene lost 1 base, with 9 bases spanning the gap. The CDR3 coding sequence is TGTGCCAGCAGCACCGGACAGTCTGGGGCCAACGTCCTGACTTTC. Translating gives CASSTGQSGANVLTF.

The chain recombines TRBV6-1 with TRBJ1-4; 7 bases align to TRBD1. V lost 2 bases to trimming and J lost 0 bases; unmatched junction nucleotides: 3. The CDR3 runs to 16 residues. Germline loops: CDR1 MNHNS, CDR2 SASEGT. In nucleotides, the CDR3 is TGTGCCAGCAGTGAATTTCAGGGGGCAACTAATGAAAAACTGTTTTTT. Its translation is CASSEFQGATNEKLFF.

CDR3 nucleotides: TGCGCCAGCAGCGTGGGACTAGCGGGAGGGGGCACAGATACGCAGTATTTT. Amino acid sequence: CASSVGLAGGGTDTQYF. This chain uses TRBV5-1 with TRBJ2-3; 16 nucleotides align to TRBD2. The CDR3 sequence is 17 residues long. Trimming at V came to 4 bases and at J to 1 base, leaving 3 bases not matched to a gene. Germline V CDR1 and CDR2: SGHRS, YFSETQ.

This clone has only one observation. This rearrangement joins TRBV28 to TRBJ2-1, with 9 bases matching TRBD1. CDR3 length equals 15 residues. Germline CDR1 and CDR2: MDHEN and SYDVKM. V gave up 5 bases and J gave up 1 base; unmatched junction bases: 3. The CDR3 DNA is TGTGCCAGCAGTGGACAGGGGAGGTCCTACAATGAGCAGTTCTTC. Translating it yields CASSGQGRSYNEQFF. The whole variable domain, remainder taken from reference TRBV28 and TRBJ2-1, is DVKVTQSSRYLVKRTGEKVFLECVQDMDHENMFWYRQDPGLGLRLIYFSYDVKMKEKGDIPEGYSVSREKKERFSLILESASTNQTSMYLCASSGQGRSYNEQFFGPGTRLTVL.

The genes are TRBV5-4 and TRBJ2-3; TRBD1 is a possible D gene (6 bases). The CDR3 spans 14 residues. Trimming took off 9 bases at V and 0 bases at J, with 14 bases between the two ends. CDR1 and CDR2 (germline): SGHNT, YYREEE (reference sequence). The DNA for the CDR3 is TGTGCCATCGAACAGGGCCCTAGCACAGATACGCAGTATTTT. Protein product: CAIEQGPSTDTQYF.

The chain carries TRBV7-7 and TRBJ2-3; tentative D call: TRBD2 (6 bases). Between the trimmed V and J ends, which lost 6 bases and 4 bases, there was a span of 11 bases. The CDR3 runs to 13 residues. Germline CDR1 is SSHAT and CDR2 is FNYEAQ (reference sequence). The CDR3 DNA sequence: TGTGCCAGCAGTTACATAGCGGCAGATACGCAGTATTTT. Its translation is CASSYIAADTQYF.

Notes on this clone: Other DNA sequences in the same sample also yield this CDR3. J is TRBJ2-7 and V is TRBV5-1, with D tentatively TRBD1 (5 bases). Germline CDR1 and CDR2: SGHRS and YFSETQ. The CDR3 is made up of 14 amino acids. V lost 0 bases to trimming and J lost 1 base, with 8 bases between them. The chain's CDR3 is CASSLGTPSYEQYF. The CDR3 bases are TGCGCCAGCAGCTTGGGGACACCTTCCTACGAGCAGTACTTC.

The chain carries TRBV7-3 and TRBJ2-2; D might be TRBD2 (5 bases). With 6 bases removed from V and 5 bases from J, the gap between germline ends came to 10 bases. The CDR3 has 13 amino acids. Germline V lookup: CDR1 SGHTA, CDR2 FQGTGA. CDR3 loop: CASSFSGTGELFF. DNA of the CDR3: TGTGCCAGCAGTTTCTCGGGGACCGGGGAGCTGTTTTTT.

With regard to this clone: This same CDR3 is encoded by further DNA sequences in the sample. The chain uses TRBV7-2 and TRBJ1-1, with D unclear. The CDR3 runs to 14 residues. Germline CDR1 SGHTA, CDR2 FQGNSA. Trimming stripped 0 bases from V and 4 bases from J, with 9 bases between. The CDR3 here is CASSLAGLSTEAFF. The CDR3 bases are TGTGCCAGCAGCTTAGCTGGGCTTAGCACTGAAGCTTTCTTT.

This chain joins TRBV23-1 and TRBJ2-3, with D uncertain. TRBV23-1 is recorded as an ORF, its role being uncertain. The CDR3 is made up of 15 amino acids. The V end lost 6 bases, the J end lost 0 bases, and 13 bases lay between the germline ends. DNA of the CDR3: TGCGCCAGCAGCCCCCGTCGAGCTAGCACAGATACGCAGTATTTT. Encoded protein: CASSPRRASTDTQYF.

CDR3: CAHRDTYEQYF. The CDR3 DNA reads as TGTGCCCACAGGGACACCTACGAGCAGTACTTC. This rearrangement joins TRBV5-3 to TRBJ2-7; tentatively, D is TRBD1 (6 bases). TRBV5-3 is placed among ORFs of uncertain function. Trimming removed 10 bases from V and 2 bases from J, with 10 bases in between. This CDR3 contains 11 residues.

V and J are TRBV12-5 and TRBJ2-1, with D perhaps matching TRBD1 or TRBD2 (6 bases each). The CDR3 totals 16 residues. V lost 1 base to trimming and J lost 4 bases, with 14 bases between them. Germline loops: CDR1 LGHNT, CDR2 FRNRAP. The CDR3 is CASGLAYGGSYNEQFF. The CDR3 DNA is TGTGCTAGTGGTTTGGCTTACGGGGGCAGTTACAATGAGCAGTTCTTC.

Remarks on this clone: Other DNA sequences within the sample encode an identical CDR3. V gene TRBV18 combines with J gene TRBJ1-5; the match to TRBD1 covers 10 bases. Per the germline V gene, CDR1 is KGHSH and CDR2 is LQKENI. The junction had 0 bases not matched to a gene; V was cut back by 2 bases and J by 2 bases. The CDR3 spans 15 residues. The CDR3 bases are TGTGCCAGCTCACCAGGACAGGGGGGCAATCAGCCCCAGCATTTT. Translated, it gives CASSPGQGGNQPQHF.

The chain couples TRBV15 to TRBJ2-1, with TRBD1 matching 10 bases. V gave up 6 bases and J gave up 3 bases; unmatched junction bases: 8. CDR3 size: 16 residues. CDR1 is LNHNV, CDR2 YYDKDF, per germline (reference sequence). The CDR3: CATRGEDRGYYNEQFF. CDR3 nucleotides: TGTGCCACCAGAGGCGAGGACAGGGGGTACTACAATGAGCAGTTCTTC.

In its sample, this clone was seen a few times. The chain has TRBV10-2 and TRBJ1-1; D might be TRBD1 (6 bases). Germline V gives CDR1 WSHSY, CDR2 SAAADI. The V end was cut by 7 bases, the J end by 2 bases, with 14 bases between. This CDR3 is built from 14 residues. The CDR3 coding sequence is TGCGCCAGCAAGCATCCAGGGGAAAACACTGAAGCTTTCTTT. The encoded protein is CASKHPGENTEAFF.

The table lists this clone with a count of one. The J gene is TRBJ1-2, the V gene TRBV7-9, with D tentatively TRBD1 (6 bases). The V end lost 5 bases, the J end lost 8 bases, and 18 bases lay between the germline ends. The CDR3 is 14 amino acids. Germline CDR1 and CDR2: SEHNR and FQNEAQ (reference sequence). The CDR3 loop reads CASSNANRVLGYTF. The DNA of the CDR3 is TGTGCCAGCAGCAATGCCAACAGGGTTTTAGGCTACACCTTC. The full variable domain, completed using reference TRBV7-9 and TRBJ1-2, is DTGVSQNPRHKITKRGQNVTFRCDPISEHNRLYWYRQTLGQGPEFLTYFQNEAQLEKSRLLSDRFSAERPKGSFSTLEIQRTEQGDSAMYLCASSNANRVLGYTFGSGTRLTVV.